Given below is one T cell receptor beta chain in context. The antigen remains undetermined. Clones were sequenced by immunoSEQ multiplex PCR, and TCRdb holds only the in-frame ones, with some missing. This table has 65,000 to 70,000 clones, 80% to 85% appearing once. The V gene's germline CDR1 is SGHRS and CDR2 YFSETQ. The CDR3 is 15 amino acids. Trimming stripped 0 bases from V and 4 bases from J, with 10 bases between. This sample is part of a study of OX40 agonist ivuxolimab in advanced cancers. General observations from the study: Low normalized clonal expansion also occurred in some nonresponding patients.

This receptor was taken from an adult with an advanced solid tumor such as melanoma, head and neck, liver or kidney cancer. This chain links TRBV5-1 with TRBJ1-4; no firm D call. Sequencing used CD4+ or CD8+ T cells sorted from blood, obtained in a trial of the OX40 agonist ivuxolimab. CDR3 in DNA: TGCGCCAGCAGCTTGGCCCTTTCCCGTAATGAAAAACTGTTTTTT. Translating it yields CASSLALSRNEKLFF.